This passage covers 20 T cell receptor beta chains from one sample sequenced in a study of blood T cell repertoires in COVID-19. The data were produced by immunoSEQ multiplex PCR, yet TCRdb's version contains in-frame clones alone and is incomplete. The data hold about 410,000 clones, with 70% to 90% observed a single time. The sample consisted of peripheral blood. These receptors were taken from a woman in her 30s with active or convalescent COVID-19.

This chain uses TRBV30 with TRBJ1-2; no firm D call. The CDR3 extends over 13 amino acids. The germline V and J ends were trimmed by 3 bases and 1 base, with 9 bases remaining between them. Per germline, CDR1 GTSNPN and CDR2 SVGIG (reference sequence). CDR3 sequence (DNA): TGTGCCTGGAGCGGGGAGGGTAACTATGGCTACACCTTC. It encodes CAWSGEGNYGYTF.

The chain employs TRBV7-8 and TRBJ1-1, with D tentatively TRBD1 (5 bases). Trimming removed 5 bases at V and 0 bases at J, with 19 bases between. CDR3 length: 17 residues. Germline loops: CDR1 SGHVS, CDR2 FQNEAQ. CDR3 amino acids: CASSVSGAGRMNTEAFF. The CDR3, as DNA: TGTGCCAGCAGCGTTAGCGGGGCAGGGAGAATGAACACTGAAGCTTTCTTT. Based on the CDR3 plus reference TRBV7-8 and TRBJ1-1, the full variable domain is GAGVSQSPRYKVAKRGQDVALRCDPISGHVSLFWYQQALGQGPEFLTYFQNEAQLDKSGLPSDRFFAERPEGSVSTLKIQRTQQEDSAVYLCASSVSGAGRMNTEAFFGQGTRLTVV.

The chain uses TRBV5-1 and TRBJ2-1, with 9 bases lining up with TRBD2. V shed 4 bases, J shed 4 bases, and the junction held 9 bases outside the gene matches. Germline lookup yields CDR1 SGHRS and CDR2 YFSETQ. The CDR3 loop spans 16 amino acids. CDR3 in DNA: TGCGCCAGCAGCCCCGGTCTAGCGGGACTATACAATGAGCAGTTCTTC. As protein: CASSPGLAGLYNEQFF.

As DNA, the CDR3 is TGCGCCAGCAGCTTGGCCGCTAGCGGGAGTTGGGAGACCCAGTACTTC. It yields the protein CASSLAASGSWETQYF. V usage is TRBV5-1 and J usage is TRBJ2-5; 10 positions agree with TRBD2. This CDR3 region has 16 residues. Germline V gives CDR1 SGHRS, CDR2 YFSETQ. V gave up 0 bases and J gave up 5 bases; unmatched junction bases: 7.

This chain uses TRBV18 with TRBJ1-5; TRBD1 is a possible D gene (6 bases). Trimming removed 4 bases at V and 7 bases at J, with 14 bases between. This CDR3 contains 14 residues. Germline lookup yields CDR1 KGHSH and CDR2 LQKENI. CDR3 region: CASSREQGGQPQHF. The CDR3 bases are TGTGCCAGCTCACGCGAACAGGGCGGACAGCCCCAGCATTTT.

This clone was seen a handful of times. The genes are TRBV27 and TRBJ2-7; 12 nucleotides line up with TRBD2. V shed 5 bases, J shed 5 bases, and the junction held 4 bases outside the gene matches. The V gene's germline CDR1 is MNHEY and CDR2 SMNVEV (reference sequence). The CDR3 sequence is 14 residues long. The CDR3, as DNA: TGTGCCAGCAGTAAACGACTAGCGGGAGACGAGCAGTACTTC. This encodes CASSKRLAGDEQYF.

The chain employs TRBV7-2 and TRBJ1-2; D is perhaps TRBD1 (5 bases). V was shortened by 1 base and J by 0 bases, with 15 bases between the two germline ends. The CDR3 is 17 amino acids. The germline CDR1 and CDR2 sequences are SGHTA and FQGNSA. This chain's CDR3 is CASSLVPGRSTNYGYTF. The DNA for the CDR3 is TGTGCCAGCAGCTTAGTGCCAGGGAGGTCAACTAACTATGGCTACACCTTC.

V and J are TRBV7-9 and TRBJ2-3; 9 positions agree with TRBD2. The CDR3 totals 14 residues. The V gene end was trimmed by 3 bases and the J gene end by 7 bases; junction bases not matched to a gene: 5. Germline V gene sequence: CDR1 SEHNR, CDR2 FQNEAQ (reference sequence). The CDR3 nucleotides are TGTGCCAGCAGCTTGAGCGGGGGGATAAATACGCAGTATTTT. Translating gives CASSLSGGINTQYF.

The chain is built from TRBV13 and TRBJ1-1; TRBD1 matches at 8 bases. The CDR3 extends over 15 amino acids. Losses at the gene ends were 6 bases for V and 2 bases for J; bases not matched to a gene: 8. Germline V lookup: CDR1 PRHDT, CDR2 FYEKMQ (reference sequence). The CDR3 is CASRGSGTGNTEAFF. The CDR3 coding sequence is TGTGCCAGCAGGGGTTCCGGGACAGGCAACACTGAAGCTTTCTTT.

The chain is built from TRBV5-6 and TRBJ2-7; D perhaps matches TRBD2 (5 bases). V lost 0 bases and J lost 0, with 19 bases in between. Germline values: CDR1 SGHDT, CDR2 YYEEEE. The CDR3 is 18 amino acids. CDR3 nucleotides: TGTGCCAGCAGCTTGGCCGAGTATACGACTACGATCTCCTACGAGCAGTACTTC. It specifies CASSLAEYTTTISYEQYF.

The chain has TRBV5-5 and TRBJ2-1; D is unresolved. Between the trimmed V and J ends, which lost 0 bases and 5 bases, there was a span of 3 bases. The CDR3 has 12 amino acids. Germline CDR1 and CDR2: SGHKS and YYEKEE (reference sequence). This CDR3 is CASSLGDNEQFF. Written as DNA, the CDR3 is TGTGCCAGCAGCTTGGGAGACAATGAGCAGTTCTTC.

The gene calls are TRBV5-6 and TRBJ2-3, with D perhaps matching TRBD1 (6 bases). In germline, CDR1 is SGHDT, CDR2 YYEEEE. V lost 0 bases and J lost 3, with 17 bases in between. The CDR3 spans 17 residues. Written as DNA, the CDR3 is TGTGCCAGCAGCTTGGGGGGGACAATATTTAGTACAGATACGCAGTATTTT. Protein: CASSLGGTIFSTDTQYF.

The gene calls are TRBV27 and TRBJ2-1, with D unresolved. The CDR3 consists of 14 residues. From germline, CDR1 is MNHEY and CDR2 SMNVEV (reference sequence). Trimming took off 8 bases at V and 0 bases at J, with 11 bases between the two ends. CDR3 in amino acids: CASHSLSSYNEQFF. CDR3 DNA sequence: TGTGCCAGCCATAGTCTGAGCTCCTACAATGAGCAGTTCTTC.

The chain recombines TRBV20-1 with TRBJ2-5; 8 bases are shared with TRBD2. The V gene end was trimmed by 3 bases and the J gene end by 1 base; junction bases not matched to a gene: 7. This CDR3 spans 15 amino acids. CDR1 is DFQATT and CDR2 is SNEGSKA in the germline V gene (reference sequence). The CDR3 loop reads CSASPSSGFQETQYF. CDR3 bases: TGCAGTGCTAGTCCTTCTAGCGGGTTCCAAGAGACCCAGTACTTC.

J is TRBJ1-2 and V is TRBV18; 10 nucleotides agree with TRBD1. There are 16 residues in the CDR3. The germline V gene encodes CDR1 KGHSH and CDR2 LQKENI. V dropped 2 bases and J dropped 6; count of bases not matched to a gene: 9. This CDR3 reads CASSPSDRGVLDGYTF. CDR3 in DNA: TGTGCCAGCTCACCATCGGACAGGGGGGTTCTTGATGGCTACACCTTC.

The rearrangement joins TRBV28 to TRBJ1-2; 9 bases fit TRBD1. Germline trimming cut 7 bases from V and 7 bases from J; bases unmatched to any gene: 22. The germline CDR1 and CDR2 sequences are MDHEN and SYDVKM. The CDR3 has 18 amino acids. CDR3 region: CASKLSGSTWQQGAGYTF. The CDR3, as DNA: TGTGCCAGCAAGTTGAGTGGGAGCACGTGGCAACAGGGGGCTGGCTACACCTTC.

The rearrangement links TRBV30 to TRBJ1-6; D gene uncertain. Germline CDR1 and CDR2: GTSNPN and SVGIG (reference sequence). V shed 4 bases and J shed 5 bases, with 15 bases lying between them. This CDR3 contains 15 residues. The CDR3 loop reads CAWTPETSNNSPLHF. The CDR3 nucleotides are TGTGCCTGGACCCCCGAGACAAGTAATAATTCACCCCTCCACTTT.

This chain links TRBV7-9 with TRBJ2-7; TRBD2 matches 8 bases. Trimming cost V 2 bases and J 2 bases; bases outside gene matches: 8. CDR1 and CDR2 from the germline V gene are SEHNR and FQNEAQ (reference sequence). There are 16 residues in the CDR3. The CDR3 sequence is CASSLKGPAGAYEQYF. The CDR3 coding sequence is TGTGCCAGCAGCTTAAAGGGGCCAGCGGGGGCCTACGAGCAGTACTTC.

This clone was found a few times. The rearrangement links TRBV5-4 to TRBJ1-2, with 9 bases lining up with TRBD1. Trimming cost V 2 bases and J 7 bases; bases outside gene matches: 9. The germline V gene encodes CDR1 SGHNT and CDR2 YYREEE (reference sequence). There are 15 residues in the CDR3. The CDR3 sequence is CASSFDRGVLGGYTF. CDR3 nucleotides: TGTGCCAGCAGCTTCGACAGGGGGGTTTTAGGTGGCTACACCTTC.

The V and J genes are TRBV2 and TRBJ2-3; 8 bases fit TRBD2. CDR1 and CDR2 from the germline V gene are SNHLY and FYNNEI. The V segment lost 6 bases and the J segment 3 bases; nucleotides outside the gene matches: 8. CDR3 size: 15 residues. The CDR3 spells CASRPLAVGTDTQYF. The DNA of the CDR3 is TGTGCCAGCAGACCACTAGCGGTTGGGACAGATACGCAGTATTTT.